This record concerns one T cell receptor beta chain sequence. What it binds is not known. Primers for the PCR totalled 60 Vbeta and 13 Jbeta. Profiling relied on immunoSEQ multiplex PCR, and the TCRdb table lists in-frame clones only, not all of them. Of about 87,000 clones listed, around 68% are singletons. The record originates from a study of cytomegalovirus exposure and HLA in healthy donors. Study-level findings and limits: According to an earlier analysis, most TCR beta V segments yielded productive rearrangements about 87% or about 30% of the time. Several V segments, TRBV6-2 and TRBV6-3 among them, could not be told apart and were dropped. There were several of the most significant clusters that appeared linked to common viral pathogens in a later analysis.

This CDR3 comprises 14 residues. Germline lookup yields CDR1 SGHTA and CDR2 FQGNSA. Deletions cut 1 base from V and 4 bases from J, with 9 bases between. This clonotype was sampled from a man aged 25-45 years in good health and CMV-seropositive. The chain links TRBV7-2 to TRBJ2-3, with D unresolved. The sequenced sample was PBMCs. This CDR3 reads CASSLVFAADTQYF. The CDR3 coding sequence is TGTGCCAGCAGCTTAGTCTTTGCGGCAGATACGCAGTATTTT.